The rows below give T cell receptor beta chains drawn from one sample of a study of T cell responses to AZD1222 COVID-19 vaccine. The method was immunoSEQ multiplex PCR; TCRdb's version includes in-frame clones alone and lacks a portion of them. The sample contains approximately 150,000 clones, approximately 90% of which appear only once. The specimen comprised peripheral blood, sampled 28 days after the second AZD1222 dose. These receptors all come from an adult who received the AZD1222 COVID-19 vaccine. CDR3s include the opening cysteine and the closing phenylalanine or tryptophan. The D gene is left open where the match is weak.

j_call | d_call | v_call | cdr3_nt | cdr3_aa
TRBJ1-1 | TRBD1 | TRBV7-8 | TGTGCCAGCAGCTCGGGGACAGCTAACACTGAAGCTTTCTTT | CASSSGTANTEAFF
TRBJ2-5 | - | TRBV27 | TGTGCCAGCAGTTTACACAGGGAGGGGACCCAGTACTTC | CASSLHREGTQYF
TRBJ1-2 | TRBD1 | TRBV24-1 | TGTGCCACCAGTGATTTTACCCCACAGGGGGGGTACTATGGCTACACCTTC | CATSDFTPQGGYYGYTF
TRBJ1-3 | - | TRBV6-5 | TGTGCCAGCAGCCCAAACAGGTTCACTGGAAACACCATATATTTT | CASSPNRFTGNTIYF
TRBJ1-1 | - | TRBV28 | TGTGCCAGCAGGCCCGCGAGAGGGGGGAACACTGAAGCTTTCTTT | CASRPARGGNTEAFF
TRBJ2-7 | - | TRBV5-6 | TGTGCCAGCAGCTTGGTCGCAGGGGCCTACGGTGACGAGCAGTACTTC | CASSLVAGAYGDEQYF
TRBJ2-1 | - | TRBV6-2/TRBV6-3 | TGTGCCAGCAGTTACGGGTCCCTCTGGGAGCAGTTCTTC | CASSYGSLWEQFF
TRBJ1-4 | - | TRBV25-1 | TGTGCCAGCAGTGAACCCAGGCTTCCTCCTGAAAAACTGTTTTTT | CASSEPRLPPEKLFF
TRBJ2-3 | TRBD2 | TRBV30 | TGTGCCTGGGCCCCCATTCGGGGGGGCCAAGATACGCAGTATTTT | CAWAPIRGGQDTQYF
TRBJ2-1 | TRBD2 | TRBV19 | TGTGCCAGTAGTCCCCAACTAGCGAACCGCAATGAGCAGTTCTTC | CASSPQLANRNEQFF
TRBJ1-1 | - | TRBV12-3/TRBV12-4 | TGTGCCAGCAGTTATCGGTTCGAAGCTTTCTTT | CASSYRFEAFF
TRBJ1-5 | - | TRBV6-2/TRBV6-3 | TGTGCCAGCAGTAACCCGAGGGGAAGCAATCAGCCCCAGCATTTT | CASSNPRGSNQPQHF
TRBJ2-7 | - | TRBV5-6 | TGTGCCAGCAGCTTGGGGATAGGGCAGCCCTACGAGCAGTACTTC | CASSLGIGQPYEQYF
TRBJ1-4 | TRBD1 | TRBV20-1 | TGCAGTGCTAGTCAGGGGGCGGTAACTAATGAAAAACTGTTTTTT | CSASQGAVTNEKLFF